Below, one T cell receptor (beta chain) is given with its context. Its antigen is not known. Produced via immunoSEQ multiplex PCR; TCRdb's table is partial and in-frame only. The table includes over 25,000 clones, about 85% detected once. Time point in this sample: week 5, during vaccination. Each dose of the vaccine consisted of 300 ug of mutant IDH1 20-mer peptide, with topical imiquimod. The donors had new WHO grade 3 or 4 astrocytomas; these were IDH1-mutant and ATRX-lost. The CDR3 loop spans 15 amino acids. Germline assignment: CDR1 SGHVS and CDR2 FQNEAQ. V lost 3 bases and J 2 bases, leaving 11 bases between the germline ends. This sample is drawn from a study of a mutant IDH1 vaccine in newly diagnosed glioma. Study overall: Vaccinations were initiated 4-6 weeks following radiotherapy alone, or were given together with temozolomide cycles. Of treated patients, roughly 62% were men and about 38% women, averaging about 37 years.

The receptor was derived from a woman aged 40 to 50 with glioma. Some clones in this sample may be carry-over from other donors' samples. Specimen: peripheral blood mononuclear cells (PBMCs), collected from a glioma patient whose treatment included an IDH1 peptide vaccine. The chain has TRBV7-8 and TRBJ2-1; either TRBD1 or TRBD2 may supply D (5 bases each). This chain's CDR3 is CASSFRDRTYNEQFF. Written as DNA, the CDR3 is TGTGCCAGCAGCTTCCGGGACCGCACCTACAATGAGCAGTTCTTC.